The clone carrying this T cell receptor beta chain was counted a few times. One end of the junction is discordant with germline, which a read error may explain. Extraction also yielded germline DNA, while blood RNA was obtained from unsorted whole blood. Researchers generated TCR beta cDNA from around 510 ng of total RNA, relying on a constant-region primer. Researchers made the TCR beta libraries by running three nested multiplex PCR rounds with slightly modified ARM-PCR. Rounds one and two of PCR, each of approximately 11 cycles, were primed with TRBV1-TRBV30 forward primers and a C-beta reverse primer. TCRdb re-derived calls from the multiplex PCR reads in MiXCR, one entry per CDR3 protein. Seen here are approximately 300,000 distinct CDR3 sequences, roughly 60% observed once, and the top ten hold roughly 8.6%. These data are taken from a study of tumor-infiltrating lymphocytes in primary liver carcinoma.

The CDR3 is made up of 13 amino acids. Per the germline V gene, CDR1 is LGHNT and CDR2 is FRNRAP. J is TRBJ1-1 and V is TRBV12-5, with D possibly being TRBD1 (6 bases). Specimen: peripheral blood. This clonotype originated in a man aged 35 to 55 with primary liver carcinoma and hepatitis B virus infection. CDR3 DNA: TGTGCTAGTGGTCCTGGGACATACACGGAAGCTTTCTTT. This encodes CASGPGTYTEAFF.